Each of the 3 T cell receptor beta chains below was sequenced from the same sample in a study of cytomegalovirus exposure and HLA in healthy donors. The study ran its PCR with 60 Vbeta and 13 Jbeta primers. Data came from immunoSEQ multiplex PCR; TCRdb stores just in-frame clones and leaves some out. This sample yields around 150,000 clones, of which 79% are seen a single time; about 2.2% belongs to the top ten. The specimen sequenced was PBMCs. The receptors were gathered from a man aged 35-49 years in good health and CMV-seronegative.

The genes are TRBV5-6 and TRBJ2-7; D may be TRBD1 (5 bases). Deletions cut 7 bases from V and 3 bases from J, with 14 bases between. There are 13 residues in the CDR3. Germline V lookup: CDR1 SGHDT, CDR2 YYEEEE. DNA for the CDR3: TGTGCCAGCTCGCAGGGCCCACTCTACGAGCAGTACTTC. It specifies CASSQGPLYEQYF.

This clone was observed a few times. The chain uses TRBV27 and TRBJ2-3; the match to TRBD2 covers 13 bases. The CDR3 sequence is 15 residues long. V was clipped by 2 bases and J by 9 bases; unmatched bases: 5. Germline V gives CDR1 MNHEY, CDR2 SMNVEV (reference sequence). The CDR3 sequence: CASSLDQTSGRTQYF. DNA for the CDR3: TGTGCCAGCAGTTTAGACCAGACTAGCGGGAGGACGCAGTATTTT.

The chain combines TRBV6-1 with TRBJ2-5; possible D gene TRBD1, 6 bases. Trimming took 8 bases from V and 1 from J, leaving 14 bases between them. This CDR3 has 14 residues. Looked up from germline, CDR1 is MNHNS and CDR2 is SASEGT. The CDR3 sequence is CASAWTVAQETQYF. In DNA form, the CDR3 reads TGTGCCAGCGCATGGACAGTCGCCCAAGAGACCCAGTACTTC.